This is a list of T cell receptor beta chains from one sample in a study of cytomegalovirus exposure and HLA in healthy donors. Sequencing was performed with immunoSEQ multiplex PCR; in TCRdb, only in-frame clones are kept and a portion is missing. The top ten hold roughly 6.5% of the sample, which has under 200,000 clones, roughly 84% seen once. The sequencing sample was made of PBMCs. The receptor set was obtained from a middle-aged man in good health and CMV-seropositive. CDR3s include the opening cysteine and the closing phenylalanine or tryptophan. The D gene is left open where the match is weak. Rows give clone size only sometimes, using once, few, many, or a class for an expanded clone.

J gene: TRBJ2-5; D gene: .; clone size: .; CDR3 length: 13; V gene: TRBV2; CDR3 DNA: TGTGCCAGCAGAGCAGGGGCCCCAGAGACCCAGTACTTC; CDR3 protein: CASRAGAPETQYF
J gene: TRBJ1-4; D gene: .; clone size: .; CDR3 length: 14; V gene: TRBV6-5; CDR3 DNA: TGTGCCAGCAGTTTATCAGGCGCTCCTGAAAAACTGTTTTTT; CDR3 protein: CASSLSGAPEKLFF
J gene: TRBJ2-1; D gene: .; clone size: few; CDR3 length: 15; V gene: TRBV11-2; CDR3 DNA: TGTGCCAGCAGCTTAGATCCAGCGGCCGTGAATGAGCAGTTCTTC; CDR3 protein: CASSLDPAAVNEQFF
J gene: TRBJ1-4; D gene: .; clone size: once; CDR3 length: 16; V gene: TRBV4-1; CDR3 DNA: TGCGCCAGCAGCCAAGAGCAGGGGCGAACTAATGAAAAACTGTTTTTT; CDR3 protein: CASSQEQGRTNEKLFF
J gene: TRBJ2-3; D gene: .; clone size: .; CDR3 length: 14; V gene: TRBV11-2; CDR3 DNA: TGTGCCAGCAGCTCGCGACTAGGTACGGATACGCAGTATTTT; CDR3 protein: CASSSRLGTDTQYF
J gene: TRBJ1-1; D gene: .; clone size: .; CDR3 length: 13; V gene: TRBV5-1; CDR3 DNA: TGCGCCAGCAGCCAACCCGGGACATCAGAAGCTTTCTTT; CDR3 protein: CASSQPGTSEAFF
J gene: TRBJ1-1; D gene: TRBD1; clone size: .; CDR3 length: 14; V gene: TRBV7-2; CDR3 DNA: TGTGCCAGCAGCGCCGGACAGGCGAACACTGAAGCTTTCTTT; CDR3 protein: CASSAGQANTEAFF
J gene: TRBJ1-2; D gene: .; clone size: .; CDR3 length: 13; V gene: TRBV25-1; CDR3 DNA: TGTGCCAGCAGTGCACCTATCGGAGACGGCTACACCTTC; CDR3 protein: CASSAPIGDGYTF
J gene: TRBJ2-1; D gene: .; clone size: .; CDR3 length: 16; V gene: TRBV15; CDR3 DNA: TGTGCCACCAGCGGGAACAGGGTTTTAGTCTACAATGAGCAGTTCTTC; CDR3 protein: CATSGNRVLVYNEQFF
J gene: TRBJ1-2; D gene: .; clone size: .; CDR3 length: 13; V gene: TRBV5-1; CDR3 DNA: TGCGCCAGCAGCTTGACAGGGACGGGTGGCTACACCTTC; CDR3 protein: CASSLTGTGGYTF
J gene: TRBJ2-7; D gene: TRBD1; clone size: .; CDR3 length: 14; V gene: TRBV5-5; CDR3 DNA: TGTGCCAGCAGCTTACAGGGGGACGGGTACGAGCAGTACTTC; CDR3 protein: CASSLQGDGYEQYF
J gene: TRBJ2-1; D gene: TRBD2; clone size: .; CDR3 length: 15; V gene: TRBV5-6; CDR3 DNA: TGTGCCAGCAGCCCCGGGGTAGCGGGAACGAATGAGCAGTTCTTC; CDR3 protein: CASSPGVAGTNEQFF
J gene: TRBJ2-2; D gene: .; clone size: once; CDR3 length: 16; V gene: TRBV2; CDR3 DNA: TGTGCCAGCACTCATGTCTCGGGAGTAGGCACCGGGGAGCTGTTTTTT; CDR3 protein: CASTHVSGVGTGELFF
J gene: TRBJ2-6; D gene: .; clone size: few; CDR3 length: 16; V gene: TRBV29-1; CDR3 DNA: TGCAGCGTTGAAAGCCAGGGGTCGTTAGGGGCCAACGTCCTGACTTTC; CDR3 protein: CSVESQGSLGANVLTF
J gene: TRBJ1-2; D gene: .; clone size: few; CDR3 length: 16; V gene: TRBV27; CDR3 DNA: TGTGCCAGCAGTTCACTTCGCGGCGGGGCGAGAGAGGGCTACACCTTC; CDR3 protein: CASSSLRGGAREGYTF
J gene: TRBJ1-3; D gene: .; clone size: .; CDR3 length: 15; V gene: TRBV6-5; CDR3 DNA: TGTGCCAGCAGTGTCGGACAGAGCTCTGGAAACACCATATATTTT; CDR3 protein: CASSVGQSSGNTIYF
J gene: TRBJ1-4; D gene: .; clone size: .; CDR3 length: 14; V gene: TRBV5-4; CDR3 DNA: TGTGCCAGCAGCTTTCAAGGGGATACGGAAAAACTGTTTTTT; CDR3 protein: CASSFQGDTEKLFF
J gene: TRBJ2-1; D gene: TRBD2; clone size: .; CDR3 length: 15; V gene: TRBV5-1; CDR3 DNA: TGCGCCAGCAGCACAAGACTAGCGGGGGGGAATGAGCAGTTCTTC; CDR3 protein: CASSTRLAGGNEQFF
J gene: TRBJ2-1; D gene: TRBD2; clone size: .; CDR3 length: 17; V gene: TRBV11-3; CDR3 DNA: TGTGCCAGCAGCTTAGATTCCCCACTAGCGGGAGACGATGAGCAGTTCTTC; CDR3 protein: CASSLDSPLAGDDEQFF
J gene: TRBJ2-3; D gene: .; clone size: few; CDR3 length: 14; V gene: TRBV5-6; CDR3 DNA: TGTGCCAGCAGCCTGGACAGAATCCTATATACGCAGTATTTT; CDR3 protein: CASSLDRILYTQYF
J gene: TRBJ2-2; D gene: TRBD2; clone size: .; CDR3 length: 15; V gene: TRBV19; CDR3 DNA: TGTGCCAGTAGTATCGTCTCGCTAGCGGCCGGGGAGCTGTTTTTT; CDR3 protein: CASSIVSLAAGELFF
J gene: TRBJ2-5; D gene: .; clone size: .; CDR3 length: 14; V gene: TRBV27; CDR3 DNA: TGTGCCAGCAGTACCGGGACAACCCAAGAGACCCAGTACTTC; CDR3 protein: CASSTGTTQETQYF
J gene: TRBJ2-3; D gene: TRBD2; clone size: .; CDR3 length: 15; V gene: TRBV6-5; CDR3 DNA: TGTGCCAGTCTACCTAGGGCGGGGAGGGGAGATACGCAGTATTTT; CDR3 protein: CASLPRAGRGDTQYF
J gene: TRBJ1-1; D gene: .; clone size: .; CDR3 length: 12; V gene: TRBV19; CDR3 DNA: TGTGCCAGTAGTCAAACTGATAAGAGCACTTTCTTT; CDR3 protein: CASSQTDKSTFF
J gene: TRBJ1-6; D gene: .; clone size: .; CDR3 length: 13; V gene: TRBV15; CDR3 DNA: TGTGCCACCGAGAGGAACTATAATTCACCCCTCCACTTT; CDR3 protein: CATERNYNSPLHF
J gene: TRBJ1-1; D gene: TRBD1; clone size: .; CDR3 length: 15; V gene: TRBV5-1; CDR3 DNA: TGCGCCAGCAGCGCCTGGACAGGGATTGACACTGAAGCTTTCTTT; CDR3 protein: CASSAWTGIDTEAFF
J gene: TRBJ2-3; D gene: TRBD2; clone size: .; CDR3 length: 14; V gene: TRBV29-1; CDR3 DNA: TGCAGCTCAAGCGGGGGGGCATCGACAGATACGCAGTATTTT; CDR3 protein: CSSSGGASTDTQYF
J gene: TRBJ1-1; D gene: TRBD1; clone size: .; CDR3 length: 13; V gene: TRBV10-1; CDR3 DNA: TGCGCCAGCAGTGACCCAGGGGGCACTGAAGCTTTCTTT; CDR3 protein: CASSDPGGTEAFF
J gene: TRBJ2-5; D gene: .; clone size: .; CDR3 length: 13; V gene: TRBV19; CDR3 DNA: TGTGCCAGTAGTGCGCAGGGGAAAGAGACCCAGTACTTC; CDR3 protein: CASSAQGKETQYF
J gene: TRBJ2-3; D gene: .; clone size: .; CDR3 length: 13; V gene: TRBV7-3; CDR3 DNA: TGTGCCAGCAGCTCAGTGGGGGGAGATACGCAGTATTTT; CDR3 protein: CASSSVGGDTQYF
J gene: TRBJ2-3; D gene: .; clone size: once; CDR3 length: 14; V gene: TRBV5-4; CDR3 DNA: TGTGCCAGCAGCTCAGGACTGAGCACAGATACGCAGTATTTT; CDR3 protein: CASSSGLSTDTQYF